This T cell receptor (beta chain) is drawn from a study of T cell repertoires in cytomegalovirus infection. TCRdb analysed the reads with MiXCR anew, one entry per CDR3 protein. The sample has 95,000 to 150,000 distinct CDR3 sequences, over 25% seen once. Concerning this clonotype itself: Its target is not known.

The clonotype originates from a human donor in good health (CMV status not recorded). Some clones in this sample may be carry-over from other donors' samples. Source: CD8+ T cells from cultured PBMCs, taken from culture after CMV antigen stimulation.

The CDR3 sequence: CASGDSNYGYTF. CDR3 nucleotides: TGTGCCAGCGGAGACAGTAACTATGGCTACACCTTC. The chain couples TRBV2 to TRBJ1-2; D is possibly TRBD1 (5 bases). The CDR3 loop spans 12 amino acids. CDR1 SNHLY and CDR2 FYNNEI come from the germline V gene. Trimming removed 8 bases at V and 1 base at J, with 8 bases between.